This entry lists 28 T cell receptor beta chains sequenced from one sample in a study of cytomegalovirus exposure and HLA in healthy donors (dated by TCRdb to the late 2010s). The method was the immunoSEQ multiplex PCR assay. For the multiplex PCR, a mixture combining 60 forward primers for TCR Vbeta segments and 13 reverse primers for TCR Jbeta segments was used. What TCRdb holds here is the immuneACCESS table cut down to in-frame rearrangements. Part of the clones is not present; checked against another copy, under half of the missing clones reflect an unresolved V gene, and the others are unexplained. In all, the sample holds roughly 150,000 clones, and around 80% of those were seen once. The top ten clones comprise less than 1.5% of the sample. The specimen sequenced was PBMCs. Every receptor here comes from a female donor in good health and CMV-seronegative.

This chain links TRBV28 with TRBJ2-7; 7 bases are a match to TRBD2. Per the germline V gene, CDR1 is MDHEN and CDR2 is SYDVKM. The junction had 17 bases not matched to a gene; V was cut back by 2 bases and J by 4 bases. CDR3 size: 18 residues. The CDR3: CASSLSIIAGELGYEQYF. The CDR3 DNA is TGTGCCAGCAGTTTAAGTATCATTGCGGGAGAGTTGGGTTACGAGCAGTACTTC. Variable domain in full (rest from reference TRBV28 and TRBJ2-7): DVKVTQSSRYLVKRTGEKVFLECVQDMDHENMFWYRQDPGLGLRLIYFSYDVKMKEKGDIPEGYSVSREKKERFSLILESASTNQTSMYLCASSLSIIAGELGYEQYFGPGTRLTVT.

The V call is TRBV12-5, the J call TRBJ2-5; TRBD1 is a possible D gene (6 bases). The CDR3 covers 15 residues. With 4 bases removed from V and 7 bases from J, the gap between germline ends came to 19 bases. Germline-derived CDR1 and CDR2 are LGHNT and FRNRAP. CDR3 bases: TGTGCTAGTGGTTGGGATCAGGGGTCCCGGCCGACCCAGTACTTC. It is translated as CASGWDQGSRPTQYF.

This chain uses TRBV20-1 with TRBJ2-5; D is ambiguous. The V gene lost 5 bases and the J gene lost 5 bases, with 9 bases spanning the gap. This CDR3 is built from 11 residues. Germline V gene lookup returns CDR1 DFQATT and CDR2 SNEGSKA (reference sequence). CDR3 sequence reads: CSAQLPETQYF. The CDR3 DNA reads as TGCAGTGCTCAACTCCCGGAGACCCAGTACTTC.

In DNA form, the CDR3 reads TGTGCCAGCAGTGACATAGCGGAGGAGCAGTACTTC. It codes for CASSDIAEEQYF. V and J are TRBV2 and TRBJ2-7, with D maybe TRBD2 (6 bases). Trimming stripped 3 bases from V and 7 bases from J, with 10 bases between. The germline gives CDR1 SNHLY, CDR2 FYNNEI. This CDR3 comprises 12 residues.

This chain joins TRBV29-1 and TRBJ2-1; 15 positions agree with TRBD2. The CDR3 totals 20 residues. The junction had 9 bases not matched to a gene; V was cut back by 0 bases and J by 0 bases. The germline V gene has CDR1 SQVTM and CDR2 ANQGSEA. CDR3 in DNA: TGCAGCGTTGAAGAGCAAGGGACTAGCGGGAGGCTGAGCTCCTACAATGAGCAGTTCTTC. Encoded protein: CSVEEQGTSGRLSSYNEQFF.

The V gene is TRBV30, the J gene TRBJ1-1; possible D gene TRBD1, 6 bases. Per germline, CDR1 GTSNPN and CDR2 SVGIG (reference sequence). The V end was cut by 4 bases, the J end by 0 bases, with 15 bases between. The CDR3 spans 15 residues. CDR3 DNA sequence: TGTGCCTGGATTAAAGGACAGAAAATGAACACTGAAGCTTTCTTT. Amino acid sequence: CAWIKGQKMNTEAFF. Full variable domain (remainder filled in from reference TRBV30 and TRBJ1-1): SQTIHQWPATLVQPVGSPLSLECTVEGTSNPNLYWYRQAAGRGLQLLFYSVGIGQISSEVPQNLSASRPQDRQFILSSKKLLLSDSGFYLCAWIKGQKMNTEAFFGQGTRLTVV.

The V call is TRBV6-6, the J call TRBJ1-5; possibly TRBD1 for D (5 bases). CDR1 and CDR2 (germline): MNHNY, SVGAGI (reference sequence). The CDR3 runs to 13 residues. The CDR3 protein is CAAGGEGNQPQHF. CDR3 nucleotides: TGTGCGGCTGGAGGGGAAGGCAATCAGCCCCAGCATTTT.

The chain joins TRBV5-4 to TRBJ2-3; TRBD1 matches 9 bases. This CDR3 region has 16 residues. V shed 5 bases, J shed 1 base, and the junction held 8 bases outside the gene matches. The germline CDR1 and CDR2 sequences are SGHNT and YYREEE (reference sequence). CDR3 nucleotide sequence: TGTGCCAGCAGTAAAACAGGGGGCGCTGGCACAGATACGCAGTATTTT. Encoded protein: CASSKTGGAGTDTQYF.

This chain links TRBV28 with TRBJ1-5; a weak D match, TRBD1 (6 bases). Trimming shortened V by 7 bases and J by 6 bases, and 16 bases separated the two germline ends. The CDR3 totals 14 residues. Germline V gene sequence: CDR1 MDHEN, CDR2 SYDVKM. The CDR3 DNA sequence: TGTGCCAGCACCGAAACAGGGTCGCCTCAGCCCCAGCATTTT. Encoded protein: CASTETGSPQPQHF.

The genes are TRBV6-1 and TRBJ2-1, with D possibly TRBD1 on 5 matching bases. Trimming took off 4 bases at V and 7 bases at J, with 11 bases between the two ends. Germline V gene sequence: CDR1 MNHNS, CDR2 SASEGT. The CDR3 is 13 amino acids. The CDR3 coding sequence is TGTGCCAGCAGTGGAGTCCAGGGAAATGAGCAGTTCTTC. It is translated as CASSGVQGNEQFF.

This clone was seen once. As DNA, the CDR3 is TGCGCCAGCAGCTTGGATCAGGGGAACACTGAAGCTTTCTTT. This gives the protein CASSLDQGNTEAFF. V is TRBV5-1 and J is TRBJ1-1; D might be TRBD1 (5 bases). V lost 0 bases to trimming and J lost 1 base, with 7 bases between them. CDR1 and CDR2 from the germline V gene are SGHRS and YFSETQ. The CDR3 loop spans 14 amino acids.

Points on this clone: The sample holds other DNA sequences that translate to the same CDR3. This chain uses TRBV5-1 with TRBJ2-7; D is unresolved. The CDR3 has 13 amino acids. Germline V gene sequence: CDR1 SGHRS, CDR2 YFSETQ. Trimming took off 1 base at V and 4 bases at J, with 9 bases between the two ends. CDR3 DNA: TGCGCCAGCAGCTTGTGGGCAAGTTACGAGCAGTACTTC. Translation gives CASSLWASYEQYF.

The CDR3 loop is CASSQASGRGNTGELFF. The CDR3 bases are TGCGCCAGCAGCCAAGCTAGCGGGAGGGGAAACACCGGGGAGCTGTTTTTT. The chain joins TRBV4-1 to TRBJ2-2; TRBD2 matches at 12 bases. Unmatched junction bases numbered 2, after V lost 1 base and J lost 2 bases. CDR1 is MGHRA and CDR2 is YSYEKL in the germline V gene. The CDR3 spans 17 residues.

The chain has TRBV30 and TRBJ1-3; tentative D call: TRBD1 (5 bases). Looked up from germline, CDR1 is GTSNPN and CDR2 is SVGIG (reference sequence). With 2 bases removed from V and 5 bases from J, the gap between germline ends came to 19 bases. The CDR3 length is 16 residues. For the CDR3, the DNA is TGTGCCTGGAGTTCTCCTGGGGCAGGGCAACGAAACACCATATATTTT. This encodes CAWSSPGAGQRNTIYF. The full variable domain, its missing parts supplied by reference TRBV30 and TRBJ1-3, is SQTIHQWPATLVQPVGSPLSLECTVEGTSNPNLYWYRQAAGRGLQLLFYSVGIGQISSEVPQNLSASRPQDRQFILSSKKLLLSDSGFYLCAWSSPGAGQRNTIYFGEGSWLTVV.

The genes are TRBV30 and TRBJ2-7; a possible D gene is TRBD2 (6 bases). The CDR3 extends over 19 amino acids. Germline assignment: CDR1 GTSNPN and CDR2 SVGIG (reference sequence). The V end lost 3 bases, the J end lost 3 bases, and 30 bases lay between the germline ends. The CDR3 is CAWRTGIRLGGQWVYEQYF. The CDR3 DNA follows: TGTGCCTGGAGGACGGGGATTAGGTTGGGGGGTCAATGGGTCTACGAGCAGTACTTC.

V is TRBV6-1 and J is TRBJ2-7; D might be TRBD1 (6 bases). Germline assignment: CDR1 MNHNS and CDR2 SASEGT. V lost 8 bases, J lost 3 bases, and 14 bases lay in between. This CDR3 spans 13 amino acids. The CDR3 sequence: CASQQGIDYEQYF. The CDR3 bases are TGTGCCAGCCAACAGGGTATCGACTACGAGCAGTACTTC.

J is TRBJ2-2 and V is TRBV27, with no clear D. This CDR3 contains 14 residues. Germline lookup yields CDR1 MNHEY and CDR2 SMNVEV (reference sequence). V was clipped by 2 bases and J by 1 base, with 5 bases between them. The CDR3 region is CASSLDLNTGELFF. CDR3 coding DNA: TGTGCCAGCAGTTTAGACTTGAACACCGGGGAGCTGTTTTTT.

The CDR3 nucleotides read TGCGCCAGCAGCTTGGAGGGGTTAGAGGAGCCCCAGCATTTT. This sequence encodes CASSLEGLEEPQHF. The rearrangement joins TRBV5-1 to TRBJ1-5; weak D call: TRBD1 (5 bases). Trimming cost V 0 bases and J 8 bases, with 12 bases left between them. This CDR3 has 14 residues. Per the germline V gene, CDR1 is SGHRS and CDR2 is YFSETQ.

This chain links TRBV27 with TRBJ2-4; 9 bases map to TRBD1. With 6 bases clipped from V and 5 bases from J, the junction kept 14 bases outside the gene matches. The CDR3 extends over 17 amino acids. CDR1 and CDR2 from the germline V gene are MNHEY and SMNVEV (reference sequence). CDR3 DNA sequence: TGTGCCAGCAGCCCCATGTGGGGTGGGACAGGGCAAAACATTCAGTACTTC. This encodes CASSPMWGGTGQNIQYF.

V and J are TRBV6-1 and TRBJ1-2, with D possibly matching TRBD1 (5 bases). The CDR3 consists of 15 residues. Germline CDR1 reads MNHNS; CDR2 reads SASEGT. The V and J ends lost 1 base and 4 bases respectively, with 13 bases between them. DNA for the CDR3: TGTGCCAGCAGTGAAGGTAGGGGAGGTGGCTATGGCTACACCTTC. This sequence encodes CASSEGRGGGYGYTF.

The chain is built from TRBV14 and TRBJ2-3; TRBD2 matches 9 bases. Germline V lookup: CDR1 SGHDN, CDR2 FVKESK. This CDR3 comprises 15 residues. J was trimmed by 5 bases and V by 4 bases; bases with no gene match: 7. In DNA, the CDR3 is TGTGCCAGCAGCCGCGAGCGGGAGGATTTAGATACGCAGTATTTT. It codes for CASSREREDLDTQYF.

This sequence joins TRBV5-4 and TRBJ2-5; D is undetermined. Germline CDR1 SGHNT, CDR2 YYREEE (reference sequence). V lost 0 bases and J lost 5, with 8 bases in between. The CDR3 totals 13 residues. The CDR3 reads CASSLEVEETQYF. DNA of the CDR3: TGTGCCAGCAGCTTGGAGGTGGAGGAGACCCAGTACTTC.

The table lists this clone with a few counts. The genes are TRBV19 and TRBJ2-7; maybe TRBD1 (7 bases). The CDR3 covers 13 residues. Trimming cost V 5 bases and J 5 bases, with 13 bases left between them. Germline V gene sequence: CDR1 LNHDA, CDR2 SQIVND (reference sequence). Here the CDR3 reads CASSPGGGHEQYF. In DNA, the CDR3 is TGTGCCAGTAGTCCTGGAGGGGGCCACGAGCAGTACTTC.

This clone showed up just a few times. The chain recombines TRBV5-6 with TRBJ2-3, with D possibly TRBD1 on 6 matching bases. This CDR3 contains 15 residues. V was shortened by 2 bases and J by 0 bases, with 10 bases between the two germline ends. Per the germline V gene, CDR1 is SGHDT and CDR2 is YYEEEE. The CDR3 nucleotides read TGTGCCAGCAGCTTTACCAGGGGTAGCACAGATACGCAGTATTTT. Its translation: CASSFTRGSTDTQYF.

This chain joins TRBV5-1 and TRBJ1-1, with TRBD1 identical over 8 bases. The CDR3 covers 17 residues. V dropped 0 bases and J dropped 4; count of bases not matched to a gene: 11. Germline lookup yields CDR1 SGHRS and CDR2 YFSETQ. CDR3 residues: CASSLGAGGEGGTEAFF. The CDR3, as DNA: TGCGCCAGCAGCTTGGGAGCAGGGGGCGAGGGTGGCACTGAAGCTTTCTTT. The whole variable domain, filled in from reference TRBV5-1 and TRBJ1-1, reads KAGVTQTPRYLIKTRGQQVTLSCSPISGHRSVSWYQQTPGQGLQFLFEYFSETQRNKGNFPGRFSGRQFSNSRSEMNVSTLELGDSALYLCASSLGAGGEGGTEAFFGQGTRLTVV.

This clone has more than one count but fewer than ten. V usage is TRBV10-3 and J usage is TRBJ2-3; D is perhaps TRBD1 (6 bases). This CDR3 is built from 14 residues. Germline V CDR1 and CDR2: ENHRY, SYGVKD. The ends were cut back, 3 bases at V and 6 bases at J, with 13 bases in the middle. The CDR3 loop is CAISDQGFTDTQYF. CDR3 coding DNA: TGTGCCATCAGTGATCAGGGGTTCACGGATACGCAGTATTTT.

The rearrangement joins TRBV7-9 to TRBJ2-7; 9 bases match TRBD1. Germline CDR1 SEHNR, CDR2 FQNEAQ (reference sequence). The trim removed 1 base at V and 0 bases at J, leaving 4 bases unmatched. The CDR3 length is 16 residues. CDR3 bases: TGTGCCAGCAGCTTAGTAGGACAGGGGCTCTCCTACGAGCAGTACTTC. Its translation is CASSLVGQGLSYEQYF.

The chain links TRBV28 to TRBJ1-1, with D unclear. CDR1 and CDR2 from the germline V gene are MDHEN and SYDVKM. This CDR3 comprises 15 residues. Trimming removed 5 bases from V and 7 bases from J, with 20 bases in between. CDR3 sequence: CASSPASGRAGEAFF. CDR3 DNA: TGTGCCAGCAGTCCCGCGTCGGGTAGGGCGGGTGAAGCTTTCTTT.